This TCR beta chain was sequenced for a study of T-cell memory formation after mild COVID-19. Trimming shortened V by 8 bases and J by 2 bases, and 3 bases separated the two germline ends. This CDR3 is 11 amino acids long. Germline CDR1 reads MNHEY; CDR2 reads SVGEGT. TCRdb analysed the 5' RACE reads with MiXCR anew, one entry per CDR3 protein. The sample contains more than 250,000 distinct CDR3 sequences, roughly 15% of which appear only once. General study findings and limits: Day 15 to 85 contracting clones showed balanced CD4/CD8; day 15 to 37 expanders favored CD4+.

This clonotype was picked up a small number of times. The antigen remains unidentified. The receptor's source is a man younger than 30 who had mild COVID-19 (a few samples of this study predate the infection). Cell type and time point are not known. Sequenced sample: PBMCs or a T cell subset sorted from them (not recorded which). V usage is TRBV6-2 or TRBV6-3 and J usage is TRBJ2-2; no clear D gene. The CDR3 sequence is CASANTGELFF. The CDR3 DNA is TGTGCCAGCGCAAACACCGGGGAGCTGTTTTTT.